The TCR beta chain described here comes from a study of OX40 agonist ivuxolimab in advanced cancers. About the study as a whole: The costimulatory receptor OX40 (CD134) was targeted by ivuxolimab, a fully human IgG2 agonistic monoclonal antibody. Intravenous ivuxolimab was administered to patients every 2 weeks at six dose levels: 0.01, 0.1, 0.3, 1.5, 3 and 10 mg/kg. Of the roughly 53 patients in dose escalation, about 20 had hepatocellular carcinoma, about 15 had melanoma, 9 had renal cell carcinoma and 9 had head and neck cancer. In the dose-escalation cohort, 65% to 85% of patients were male, and the mean age was around 60 years with a range of about 20 to 79. Prior anti-PD-1, anti-PD-L1 or anti-CTLA-4 therapy was permitted, and approximately 39% of dose-escalation patients had received checkpoint inhibitors. Partial responses occurred in three dose-escalation patients: two with cutaneous melanoma and one with hepatocellular carcinoma. The point of sequencing TCRbeta in the periphery was to test whether ivuxolimab changed TCR sequence diversity and drove clonal T-cell expansion. The paper reports the monotherapy dose-escalation portion (N of about 50 patients) of the phase I ivuxolimab trial. What the authors observed across the whole study: Low levels of normalized T-cell clonal expansion were also seen in some nonresponding patients. After ivuxolimab, CD8+ T cells had more expanded clones than CD4+ T cells on average. Which antigens the clonally expanded peripheral T cells were specific for was not determined. Partial responders in the 0.1-3.0 mg/kg groups had among the lowest normalized peripheral clonal expansion, especially among CD8+ T cells. At doses from 0.1 to 3.0 mg/kg, clonal expansion was seen in both CD4+ and CD8+ blood T cells between baseline and week 6.

The trial excluded patients who had a history of autoimmune disease or who were on systemic immunosuppression. Peripheral blood for TCR sequencing was drawn from every dose cohort at baseline, at cycle 4 day 1 and at cycle 7 day 1. The samples were taken from a phase I, first-in-human, multicenter, open-label dose-escalation trial of ivuxolimab. Adults with locally advanced or metastatic melanoma, renal cell carcinoma, hepatocellular carcinoma or head and neck squamous cell carcinoma were enrolled in the trial. CD4+ and CD8+ T cells were sorted separately from peripheral blood before TCR sequencing. Genomic DNA was extracted from sorted cells for sequencing of the TCRbeta CDR3 region. The immunoSEQ Assay was used for sequencing of TCRbeta CDR3 regions. TCRdb stores this immuneACCESS table with in-frame sequences only. Part of the clones is absent; in the studies checked, under half of the shortfall reflects unresolved V genes, and no reason is known for the rest. This sample lists approximately 30,000 clones; 86% were detected once. 31% of the sample lies in the top ten.

Note on this clone: Its antigen target is currently unknown. No base quality information exists; no much larger clone differs at one position.

Sequencing used CD4+ or CD8+ T cells sorted from blood, obtained in a trial of the OX40 agonist ivuxolimab. The receptor was derived from an adult with an advanced solid tumor such as melanoma, head and neck, liver or kidney cancer.

The nucleotide sequence is TGTGCCAGCAGTCCGACGGCGGGTACTGAAGCTTTCTTT. This yields the protein CASSPTAGTEAFF. The rearranged chain carries TRBV6-5 and TRBJ1-1, with the D gene not clear enough to name. CDR1 and CDR2 are drawn from the germline V gene: MNHEY, SVGAGI. The CDR3 runs 13 amino acids, cysteine and phenylalanine included. Only CDR3 DNA remains: 39 bases, in frame from the first base. The germline ends are 12 bases apart after V is trimmed by 5 bases and J by 5 bases.